Included here is one T cell receptor (beta chain) sequence, with context. Its antigen is unknown. This sample is drawn from a study of T cell clones after liver transplantation. Study at large: Post-transplant blood was tracked for graft-donor-reactive T cell clones identified in a pre-transplant mixed lymphocyte reaction. Tolerant meant at least one year fully off immunosuppression without liver enzymes above twice normal.

Germline values: CDR1 SGHTA, CDR2 FQGNSA. V lost 8 bases to trimming and J lost 1 base, with 11 bases between them. The CDR3 contains 14 residues. CD3+CD4+ and CD3+CD8+ cells were FACS-sorted from thawed unstimulated PBMCs. Libraries were prepared by immunoSEQ multiplex PCR; TCRdb keeps only in-frame clonotypes and omits some of them. This table has 40,000 to 65,000 clones, about four fifths appearing once. Findings and caveats of the study: Graft donor-reactive T cells possibly entered the graft instead of undergoing deletion.

The sample was CD4+ T cells from blood, taken before liver transplant. The chain recombines TRBV7-2 with TRBJ2-2; possible D gene TRBD1, 6 bases. This receptor was obtained from a human donor who received a liver transplant. CDR3 residues: CASVWGQNTGELFF. Written as DNA, the CDR3 is TGTGCCAGCGTTTGGGGACAGAACACCGGGGAGCTGTTTTTT.